Presented here are 25 T cell receptor beta chains from one specimen sequenced in a study of cytomegalovirus exposure and HLA in healthy donors. The PCR was carried out with 60 Vbeta primers and 13 Jbeta primers. The method was immunoSEQ multiplex PCR; TCRdb's version includes in-frame clones alone and lacks a portion of them. The data show roughly 80,000 clones, and the top ten clones hold approximately 1%. Specimen: PBMCs. These receptors were collected from a woman in her twenties or thirties in good health and CMV-seronegative.

This chain links TRBV5-1 with TRBJ2-1, with D possibly TRBD1 on 6 matching bases. The CDR3 runs 15 residues. CDR1 is SGHRS, CDR2 YFSETQ, per germline. Trimming pared 3 bases from V and 5 bases from J, leaving 15 bases between. The CDR3 spells CASSWSTGDDNEQFF. In DNA form, the CDR3 reads TGCGCCAGCAGCTGGTCGACAGGAGACGACAATGAGCAGTTCTTC.

The genes are TRBV7-9 and TRBJ1-1; no clear D. CDR3 length: 12 amino acids. Germline assignment: CDR1 SEHNR and CDR2 FQNEAQ (reference sequence). V was trimmed by 4 bases and J by 2 bases, leaving 5 bases between them. The CDR3 nucleotides read TGTGCCAGCAGCTCTTATAACACTGAAGCTTTCTTT. Translated: CASSSYNTEAFF. Drawing the rest from reference TRBV7-9 and TRBJ1-1, the complete variable domain is DTGVSQNPRHKITKRGQNVTFRCDPISEHNRLYWYRQTLGQGPEFLTYFQNEAQLEKSRLLSDRFSAERPKGSFSTLEIQRTEQGDSAMYLCASSSYNTEAFFGQGTRLTVV.

On this clone: Other DNA sequences within the sample encode an identical CDR3. This chain uses TRBV9 with TRBJ2-3, with D tentatively TRBD2 (5 bases). This CDR3 comprises 15 residues. Trimming cost V 0 bases and J 4 bases, with 12 bases left between them. CDR1 is SGDLS, CDR2 YYNGEE, per germline. The CDR3 nucleotides read TGTGCCAGCAGCGTAGAGGGAGTGAACCCAGATACGCAGTATTTT. It translates to CASSVEGVNPDTQYF.

The chain links TRBV18 to TRBJ2-7; 10 bases agree with TRBD2. CDR1 and CDR2 (germline): KGHSH, LQKENI. This CDR3 has 19 amino acids. V was pared by 3 bases and J by 1 base, with 15 bases of the junction left unmatched. The DNA of the CDR3 is TGTGCCAGCTCACCTGGGGCTAGCGGGAGCGCGCGAAATTCCTACGAGCAGTACTTC. This encodes CASSPGASGSARNSYEQYF.

The chain combines TRBV6-1 with TRBJ2-1; tentative D call: TRBD2 (5 bases). Trimming took off 4 bases at V and 0 bases at J, with 7 bases between the two ends. The CDR3 is 14 amino acids. Germline values: CDR1 MNHNS, CDR2 SASEGT. DNA for the CDR3: TGTGCCAGCAGTGGACTACCCTCCTACAATGAGCAGTTCTTC. Translation: CASSGLPSYNEQFF.

Comments on this clone: Germline and junction disagree at one end, which may indicate a read error. The chain combines TRBV4-1 with TRBJ2-1; D is perhaps TRBD1 (5 bases). Per germline, CDR1 MGHRA and CDR2 YSYEKL. The CDR3 has 17 amino acids. The CDR3, as DNA: TGCGCCAGCAGCCAAGTTGACCTGGGGCTCTCCGACAATGAGCAGTTCTTC. This sequence encodes CASSQVDLGLSDNEQFF.

The chain joins TRBV7-9 to TRBJ2-7; TRBD2 might be the D (5 bases). The CDR3 consists of 16 residues. The V end lost 4 bases, the J end lost 5 bases, and 21 bases lay between the germline ends. CDR1 SEHNR and CDR2 FQNEAQ come from the germline V gene (reference sequence). The CDR3 nucleotides are TGTGCCAGCAGCTCACCCGCGCGGGTTCAAGAGAACGAGCAGTACTTC. Protein sequence: CASSSPARVQENEQYF.

V gene TRBV5-1 combines with J gene TRBJ2-2; D is undetermined. There are 16 residues in the CDR3. Between the trimmed V and J ends, which lost 4 bases and 1 base, there was a span of 14 bases. Germline V lookup: CDR1 SGHRS, CDR2 YFSETQ. CDR3 DNA: TGCGCCAGCAGCCATCATCGCCCAGTGAACACCGGGGAGCTGTTTTTT. Protein sequence: CASSHHRPVNTGELFF.

The chain is built from TRBV28 and TRBJ2-7; TRBD1 is a possible D gene (5 bases). Germline V gene data show CDR1 as MDHEN and CDR2 as SYDVKM. The CDR3 has 15 amino acids. Trimming took 3 bases from V and 0 from J, leaving 12 bases between them. The chain's CDR3 is CASSFPRQSSYEQYF. CDR3 nucleotides: TGTGCCAGCAGTTTTCCTCGACAGTCCTCCTACGAGCAGTACTTC.

To note about this clone: One end of the junction fails to match germline, which may point to a read error. The chain recombines TRBV18 with TRBJ1-2; possible D gene TRBD1, 5 bases. This CDR3 comprises 16 residues. CDR1 and CDR2 (germline): KGHSH, LQKENI. The CDR3 coding sequence is TGTGCCAGCCCACCAGATGGAGGGACTACCTCCTATGGCTACACCTTC. As protein: CASPPDGGTTSYGYTF.

J is TRBJ1-5 and V is TRBV2; no clear D. CDR1 and CDR2 from the germline V gene are SNHLY and FYNNEI. CDR3 size: 13 residues. Between the trimmed V and J ends, which lost 8 bases and 3 bases, there was a span of 11 bases. In DNA form, the CDR3 reads TGTGCCAGCCGCGGCACGCTCAATCAGCCCCAGCATTTT. This codes for CASRGTLNQPQHF.

This chain joins TRBV30 and TRBJ1-5, with D perhaps matching TRBD1 (6 bases). This CDR3 contains 16 residues. Germline values: CDR1 GTSNPN, CDR2 SVGIG (reference sequence). Trimming pared 0 bases from V and 0 bases from J, leaving 12 bases between. In DNA, the CDR3 is TGTGCCTGGAGTGTAGGGGGGGTCCTTAGCAATCAGCCCCAGCATTTT. It codes for CAWSVGGVLSNQPQHF.

CDR3 DNA sequence: TGTGCCAGCAGCCAAGAGGGGGCCGCCACTGAAGCTTTCTTT. It codes for CASSQEGAATEAFF. The rearrangement uses TRBV4-2 and TRBJ1-1; possible D gene TRBD1, 6 bases. The CDR3 spans 14 residues. The ends were cut back, 0 bases at V and 4 bases at J, with 9 bases in the middle. Germline V gene lookup returns CDR1 LGHNA and CDR2 YNFKEQ.

The chain recombines TRBV19 with TRBJ1-5, with D perhaps TRBD1 (5 bases). Trimming took 7 bases from V and 3 from J, leaving 16 bases between them. Germline CDR1 reads LNHDA; CDR2 reads SQIVND (reference sequence). This CDR3 has 15 amino acids. The CDR3 coding sequence is TGTGCCAGTAAAGCCAGGGATTTTAACAATCAGCCCCAGCATTTT. Protein: CASKARDFNNQPQHF.

The genes are TRBV19 and TRBJ1-2, with a weak D call TRBD1 (5 bases). The V end lost 10 bases, the J end lost 1 base, and 19 bases lay between the germline ends. There are 15 residues in the CDR3. Germline V CDR1 and CDR2: LNHDA, SQIVND (reference sequence). CDR3 region: CATIPGKGLNYGYTF. CDR3 DNA: TGTGCCACCATCCCCGGAAAGGGGCTTAACTATGGCTACACCTTC.

The rearrangement uses TRBV6-5 and TRBJ1-1; unclear D gene. CDR1 is MNHEY, CDR2 SVGAGI, per germline. This CDR3 is 10 amino acids long. V lost 0 bases and J lost 11, with 4 bases in between. In nucleotides, the CDR3 is TGTGCCAGCAGTTACTCAGCGGCTTTCTTT. As protein: CASSYSAAFF.

This chain connects TRBV29-1 to TRBJ1-1; D is possibly TRBD1 (6 bases). The CDR3 covers 14 residues. Germline CDR1 reads SQVTM; CDR2 reads ANQGSEA. V was shortened by 7 bases and J by 4 bases, with 19 bases between the two germline ends. CDR3 loop: CSGRQVGAGTEAFF. The CDR3 DNA follows: TGCAGCGGACGACAGGTCGGCGCGGGCACTGAAGCTTTCTTT.

V and J are TRBV30 and TRBJ2-7; a possible D gene is TRBD1 (5 bases). Germline V gene data show CDR1 as GTSNPN and CDR2 as SVGIG (reference sequence). V was clipped by 3 bases and J by 3 bases, with 18 bases between them. There are 15 residues in the CDR3. CDR3 bases: TGTGCCTGGAGGCATACCGGGCAGGGAAGCTACGAGCAGTACTTC. This sequence encodes CAWRHTGQGSYEQYF.

The genes are TRBV6-5 and TRBJ2-7; D is perhaps TRBD2 (6 bases). Germline CDR1 is MNHEY and CDR2 is SVGAGI. This CDR3 has 14 residues. Trimming shortened V by 5 bases and J by 5 bases, and 16 bases separated the two germline ends. The CDR3 DNA is TGTGCCAGCAGTGCACGACTAGAAATGAACGAGCAGTACTTC. Translating gives CASSARLEMNEQYF.

V usage is TRBV19 and J usage is TRBJ2-2, with TRBD2 matching over 14 bases. The CDR3 has 15 residues. V dropped 5 bases and J dropped 9; count of bases not matched to a gene: 5. Looked up from germline, CDR1 is LNHDA and CDR2 is SQIVND (reference sequence). CDR3 protein: CASSPRTSGGRELFF. The DNA for the CDR3 is TGTGCCAGTAGTCCCCGGACTAGCGGGGGGAGGGAGCTGTTTTTT.

The chain joins TRBV5-6 to TRBJ2-1; TRBD2 agrees at 7 bases. Germline CDR1 and CDR2: SGHDT and YYEEEE. The CDR3 is 15 residues long. The junction had 11 bases not matched to a gene; V was cut back by 6 bases and J by 5 bases. CDR3 sequence (DNA): TGTGCCAGCATCCCGGGGAGGGAGGCCGACAATGAGCAGTTCTTC. This gives the protein CASIPGREADNEQFF.

This chain joins TRBV6-5 and TRBJ1-1; a weak D match, TRBD1 (5 bases). The CDR3 covers 15 residues. Per germline, CDR1 MNHEY and CDR2 SVGAGI. The V end lost 6 bases, the J end lost 3 bases, and 17 bases lay between the germline ends. DNA for the CDR3: TGTGCCAGCAGGGGAGCCGGGACTCAGGACACTGAAGCTTTCTTT. Amino acid sequence: CASRGAGTQDTEAFF.

The V gene is TRBV15, the J gene TRBJ1-1; D ambiguous. Between the trimmed V and J ends, which lost 3 bases and 3 bases, there was a span of 8 bases. The CDR3 sequence is 13 residues long. CDR1 LNHNV and CDR2 YYDKDF come from the germline V gene (reference sequence). CDR3 sequence (DNA): TGTGCCACCAGCAGGGAGGCCGACACTGAAGCTTTCTTT. This encodes CATSREADTEAFF.

The J gene is TRBJ2-1, the V gene TRBV5-6; 10 bases line up with TRBD1. After removal of 3 bases from V and 3 bases from J, the junction contained 9 bases not matched to a gene. The CDR3 sequence is 17 residues long. Germline-derived CDR1 and CDR2 are SGHDT and YYEEEE. CDR3 DNA sequence: TGTGCCAGCAGCTATGAGGGACAGGGGATTTACTACAATGAGCAGTTCTTC. Its protein is CASSYEGQGIYYNEQFF.

This rearrangement joins TRBV29-1 to TRBJ2-2; D possibly corresponds to TRBD2 (5 bases). The germline V gene has CDR1 SQVTM and CDR2 ANQGSEA. With 7 bases removed from V and 2 bases from J, the gap between germline ends came to 11 bases. The CDR3 extends over 13 amino acids. CDR3 coding DNA: TGCAGCGCCCGACTAACAAACACCGGGGAGCTGTTTTTT. Amino acids: CSARLTNTGELFF.